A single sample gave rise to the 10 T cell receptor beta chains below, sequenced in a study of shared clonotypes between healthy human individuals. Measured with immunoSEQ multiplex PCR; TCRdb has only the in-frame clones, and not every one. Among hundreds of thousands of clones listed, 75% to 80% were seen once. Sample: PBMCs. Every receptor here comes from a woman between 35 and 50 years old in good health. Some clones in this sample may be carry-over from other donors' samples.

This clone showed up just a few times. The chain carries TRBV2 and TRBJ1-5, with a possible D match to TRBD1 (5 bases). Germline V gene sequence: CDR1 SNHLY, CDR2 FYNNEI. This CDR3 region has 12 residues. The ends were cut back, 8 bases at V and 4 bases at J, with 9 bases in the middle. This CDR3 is CASRGLNQPQHF. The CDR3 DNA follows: TGTGCCAGCCGGGGCCTAAATCAGCCCCAGCATTTT.

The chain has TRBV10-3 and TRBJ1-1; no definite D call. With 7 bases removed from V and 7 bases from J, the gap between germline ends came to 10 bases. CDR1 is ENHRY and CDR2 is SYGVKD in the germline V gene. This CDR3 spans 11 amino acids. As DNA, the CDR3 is TGTGCCATCAAAGGAAAGGATGAAGCTTTCTTT. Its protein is CAIKGKDEAFF.

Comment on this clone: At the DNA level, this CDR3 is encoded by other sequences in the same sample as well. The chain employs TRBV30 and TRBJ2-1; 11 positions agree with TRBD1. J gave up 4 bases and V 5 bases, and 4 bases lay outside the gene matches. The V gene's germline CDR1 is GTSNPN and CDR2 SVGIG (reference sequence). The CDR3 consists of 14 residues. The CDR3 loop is CAWGDRGLYNEQFF. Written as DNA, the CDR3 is TGTGCCTGGGGGGACAGGGGGTTGTACAATGAGCAGTTCTTC.

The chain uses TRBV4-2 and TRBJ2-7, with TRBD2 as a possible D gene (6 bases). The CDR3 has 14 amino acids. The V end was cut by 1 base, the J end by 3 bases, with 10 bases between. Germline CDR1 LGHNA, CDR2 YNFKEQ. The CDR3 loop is CASSQGGSGYEQYF. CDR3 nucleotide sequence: TGTGCCAGCAGCCAAGGGGGTAGCGGCTACGAGCAGTACTTC.

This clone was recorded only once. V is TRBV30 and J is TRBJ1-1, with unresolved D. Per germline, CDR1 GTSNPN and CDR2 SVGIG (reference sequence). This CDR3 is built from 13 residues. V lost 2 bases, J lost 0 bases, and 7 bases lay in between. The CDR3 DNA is TGTGCCTGGAGTTTGTCACTGAACACTGAAGCTTTCTTT. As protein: CAWSLSLNTEAFF.

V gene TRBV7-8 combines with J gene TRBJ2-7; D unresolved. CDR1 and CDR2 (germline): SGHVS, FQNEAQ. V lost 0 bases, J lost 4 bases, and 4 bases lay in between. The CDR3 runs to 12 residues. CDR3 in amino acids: CASSLAEYEQYF. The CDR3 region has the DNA TGTGCCAGCAGCTTAGCAGAGTACGAGCAGTACTTC.

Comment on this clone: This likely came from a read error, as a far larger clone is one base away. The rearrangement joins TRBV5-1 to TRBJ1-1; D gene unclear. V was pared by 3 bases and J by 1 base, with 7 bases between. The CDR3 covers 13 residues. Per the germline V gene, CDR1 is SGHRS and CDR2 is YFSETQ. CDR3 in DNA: TGCGCCAGCAGCTCCGACACGAACACTGAAGCTTTCTTT. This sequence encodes CASSSDTNTEAFF. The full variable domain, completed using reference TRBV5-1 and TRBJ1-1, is KAGVTQTPRYLIKTRGQQVTLSCSPISGHRSVSWYQQTPGQGLQFLFEYFSETQRNKGNFPGRFSGRQFSNSRSEMNVSTLELGDSALYLCASSSDTNTEAFFGQGTRLTVV.

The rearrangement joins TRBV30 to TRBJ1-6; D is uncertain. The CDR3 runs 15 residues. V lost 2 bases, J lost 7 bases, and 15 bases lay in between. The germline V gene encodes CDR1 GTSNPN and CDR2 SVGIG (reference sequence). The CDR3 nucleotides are TGTGCCTGGAGTTCCAGTGTGGGGTGGAATTCACCCCTCCACTTT. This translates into CAWSSSVGWNSPLHF.

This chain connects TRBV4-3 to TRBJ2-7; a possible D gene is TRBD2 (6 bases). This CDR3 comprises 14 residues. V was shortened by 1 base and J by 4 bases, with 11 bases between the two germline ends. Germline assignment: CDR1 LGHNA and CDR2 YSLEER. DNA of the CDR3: TGCGCCAGCAGCCAAGGGCGGGGCATTTACGAGCAGTACTTC. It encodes CASSQGRGIYEQYF.

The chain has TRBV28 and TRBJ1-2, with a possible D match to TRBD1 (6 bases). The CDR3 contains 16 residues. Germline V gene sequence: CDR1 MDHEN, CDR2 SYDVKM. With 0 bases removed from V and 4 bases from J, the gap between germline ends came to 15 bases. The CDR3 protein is CASSLWTTGQFYGYTF. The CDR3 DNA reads TGTGCCAGCAGTTTATGGACTACGGGACAATTCTATGGCTACACCTTC.